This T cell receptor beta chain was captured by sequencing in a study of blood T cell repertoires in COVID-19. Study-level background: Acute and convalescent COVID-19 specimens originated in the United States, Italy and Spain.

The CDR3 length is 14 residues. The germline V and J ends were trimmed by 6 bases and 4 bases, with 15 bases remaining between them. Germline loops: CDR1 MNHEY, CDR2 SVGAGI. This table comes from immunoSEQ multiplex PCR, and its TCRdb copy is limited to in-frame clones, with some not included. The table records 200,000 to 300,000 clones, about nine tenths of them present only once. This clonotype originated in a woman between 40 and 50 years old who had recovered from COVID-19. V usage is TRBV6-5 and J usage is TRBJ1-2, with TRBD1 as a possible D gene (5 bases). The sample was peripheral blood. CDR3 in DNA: TGTGCCAGCAGACCCCAAGGACAATCCTATGGCTACACCTTC. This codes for CASRPQGQSYGYTF.